The 25 T cell receptor beta chains below were found in one sample sequenced in a study of T cell repertoires in cytomegalovirus infection. TCRdb redid the calling of the reads with MiXCR, one entry per CDR3 protein. The table records 200,000 to 300,000 distinct CDR3 sequences, roughly 13% of them present only once. Specimen: PBMCs. The receptors come from a human donor in good health (CMV status not recorded). Some clones in this sample may be carry-over from other donors' samples.

This clonotype was counted only a few times. This chain links TRBV20-1 with TRBJ2-7, with D perhaps matching TRBD2 (5 bases). CDR1 and CDR2 from the germline V gene are DFQATT and SNEGSKA (reference sequence). The CDR3 totals 14 residues. V lost 2 bases to trimming and J lost 0 bases, with 11 bases between them. Here the CDR3 reads CSARRAESSYEQYF. The DNA of the CDR3 is TGCAGTGCTAGACGAGCGGAGAGCTCCTACGAGCAGTACTTC.

This clonotype was recorded a few times. The chain is built from TRBV20-1 and TRBJ2-6; D gene unclear. The CDR3 runs to 13 residues. V shed 6 bases and J shed 3 bases, with 9 bases lying between them. Germline assignment: CDR1 DFQATT and CDR2 SNEGSKA (reference sequence). DNA for the CDR3: TGCAGTGCGGATCCTTATGGGGCCAACGTCCTGACTTTC. Translation: CSADPYGANVLTF.

This clonotype has only a few counts. The chain is built from TRBV18 and TRBJ2-7, with D possibly being TRBD2 (5 bases). Germline CDR1 and CDR2: KGHSH and LQKENI. Trimming pared 2 bases from V and 5 bases from J, leaving 10 bases between. This CDR3 is 13 amino acids long. This CDR3 is CASSPVSGNEQYF. CDR3 DNA: TGTGCCAGCTCACCAGTTTCCGGGAACGAGCAGTACTTC.

This rearrangement joins TRBV29-1 to TRBJ2-5; 7 nucleotides align to TRBD1. The V gene's germline CDR1 is SQVTM and CDR2 ANQGSEA. CDR3 length: 13 amino acids. V was clipped by 6 bases and J by 5 bases; unmatched bases: 9. CDR3 amino acids: CSVGTDGVETQYF. Written as DNA, the CDR3 is TGCAGCGTGGGGACAGACGGAGTGGAGACCCAGTACTTC. Full variable domain (missing parts from reference TRBV29-1 and TRBJ2-5): SAVISQKPSRDICQRGTSLTIQCQVDSQVTMMFWYRQQPGQSLTLIATANQGSEATYESGFVIDKFPISRPNLTFSTLTVSNMSPEDSSIYLCSVGTDGVETQYFGPGTRLLVL.

The chain joins TRBV14 to TRBJ2-2; no definite D call. Germline V gene data show CDR1 as SGHDN and CDR2 as FVKESK. This CDR3 comprises 14 residues. Trimming removed 1 base from V and 5 bases from J, with 8 bases in between. CDR3 nucleotide sequence: TGTGCCAGCAGCCAAGGGGGATTTACCGGGGAGCTGTTTTTT. Its translation: CASSQGGFTGELFF.

V and J are TRBV6-2 or TRBV6-3 and TRBJ2-1; TRBD2 matches 7 bases. The germline CDR1 and CDR2 sequences are MNHEY and SVGEGT. This CDR3 has 14 amino acids. V was pared by 5 bases and J by 10 bases, with 11 bases of the junction left unmatched. The CDR3 protein is CASSESRGVWEQFF. The CDR3 DNA sequence: TGTGCCAGCAGTGAATCCCGGGGGGTGTGGGAGCAGTTCTTC.

This clonotype appeared a few times. The V call is TRBV6-2 or TRBV6-3, the J call TRBJ1-6, with 7 bases identical to TRBD1. Germline lookup yields CDR1 MNHEY and CDR2 SVGEGT. The CDR3 contains 17 residues. The J segment lost 2 bases and the V segment lost 0 bases, leaving 4 bases of the junction unmatched. The CDR3 spells CASSYSQGGTYNSPLHF. The CDR3 DNA is TGTGCCAGCAGTTACTCGCAAGGGGGCACCTATAATTCACCCCTCCACTTT.

The chain links TRBV19 to TRBJ2-7; 7 bases fit TRBD1. Germline V gene sequence: CDR1 LNHDA, CDR2 SQIVND (reference sequence). V was clipped by 5 bases and J by 5 bases; unmatched bases: 6. CDR3 size: 13 residues. The CDR3 DNA sequence: TGTGCCAGTAGTGATACCGGGACAGACGAGCAGTACTTC. Protein product: CASSDTGTDEQYF.

The chain carries TRBV6-2 or TRBV6-3 and TRBJ2-1; TRBD1 is a possible D gene (7 bases). The CDR3 is 16 amino acids. Trimming left V 2 bases short and J 1 base short, with 12 bases between. Germline V CDR1 and CDR2: MNHEY, SVGEGT. CDR3 in amino acids: CASSYRGTDSYNEQFF. DNA for the CDR3: TGTGCCAGCAGTTACCGGGGGACAGATTCCTACAATGAGCAGTTCTTC.

The table lists this clonotype with many counts. This chain links TRBV11-2 with TRBJ2-7, with D perhaps being TRBD1 or TRBD2 (6 bases each). Trimming removed 3 bases from V and 2 bases from J, with 17 bases in between. The CDR3 loop spans 16 amino acids. CDR1 is SGHAT, CDR2 FQNNGV, per germline. The CDR3: CASSFGGRWETYEQYF. Written as DNA, the CDR3 is TGTGCCAGCAGCTTTGGGGGGCGGTGGGAGACCTACGAGCAGTACTTC.

This clonotype was seen repeatedly, ten times or more. The CDR3 protein is CASRFVSGANVLTF. DNA for the CDR3: TGTGCCAGCAGATTCGTCTCTGGGGCCAACGTCCTGACTTTC. The chain combines TRBV7-2 with TRBJ2-6; no reliable D call. The germline V and J ends were trimmed by 6 bases and 0 bases, with 6 bases remaining between them. The CDR3 totals 14 residues. CDR1 is SGHTA and CDR2 is FQGNSA in the germline V gene.

The rearrangement links TRBV20-1 to TRBJ1-5; D is possibly TRBD1 (6 bases). The CDR3 contains 13 residues. The V end lost 7 bases, the J end lost 5 bases, and 15 bases lay between the germline ends. CDR1 is DFQATT and CDR2 is SNEGSKA in the germline V gene (reference sequence). The CDR3 region is CSVTRTDYQPQHF. CDR3 nucleotides: TGCAGTGTGACCAGGACAGACTATCAGCCCCAGCATTTT.

This clonotype showed up many times. The V and J genes are TRBV28 and TRBJ2-2, with D perhaps given as TRBD1 or TRBD2 (6 bases each). Germline assignment: CDR1 MDHEN and CDR2 SYDVKM. This CDR3 region has 16 residues. V lost 3 bases, J lost 5 bases, and 16 bases lay in between. DNA for the CDR3: TGTGCCAGCAGTTTTCGCCCGGGGGCGGGGACCGGGGAGCTGTTTTTT. The encoded protein is CASSFRPGAGTGELFF.

This clonotype was observed at least ten times. The chain is built from TRBV7-2 and TRBJ2-1; D tentatively fits TRBD1 or TRBD2 (6 bases each). The CDR3 contains 17 residues. Germline CDR1 reads SGHTA; CDR2 reads FQGNSA. The ends were cut back, 1 base at V and 4 bases at J, with 17 bases in the middle. CDR3 coding DNA: TGTGCCAGCAGCTTAGAAGGCCCGGGGGCGCCTTACAATGAGCAGTTCTTC. This sequence encodes CASSLEGPGAPYNEQFF.

This clonotype was picked up a small number of times. The chain employs TRBV29-1 and TRBJ1-2; unclear D gene. The CDR3 has 13 residues. V lost 0 bases to trimming and J lost 2 bases, with 7 bases between them. Germline V gene sequence: CDR1 SQVTM, CDR2 ANQGSEA. Here the CDR3 reads CSVEDILNYGYTF. The CDR3 nucleotides are TGCAGCGTTGAAGATATCTTAAACTATGGCTACACCTTC. Full variable domain (remainder filled in from reference TRBV29-1 and TRBJ1-2): SAVISQKPSRDICQRGTSLTIQCQVDSQVTMMFWYRQQPGQSLTLIATANQGSEATYESGFVIDKFPISRPNLTFSTLTVSNMSPEDSSIYLCSVEDILNYGYTFGSGTRLTVV.

This clonotype was counted ten times or more. This chain uses TRBV7-6 with TRBJ1-1, with a tentative D call TRBD1 (6 bases). CDR1 and CDR2 from the germline V gene are SGHVS and FNYEAQ. CDR3 size: 15 residues. V was cut by 4 bases and J by 2 bases, with 14 bases left in between. CDR3 bases: TGTGCCAGCAGCTCTATGGACAGTTCCAACACTGAAGCTTTCTTT. Translating gives CASSSMDSSNTEAFF. Using reference TRBV7-6 and TRBJ1-1 for the parts outside the CDR3, the full variable domain is GAGVSQSPRYKVTKRGQDVALRCDPISGHVSLYWYRQALGQGPEFLTYFNYEAQQDKSGLPNDRFSAERPEGSISTLTIQRTEQRDSAMYRCASSSMDSSNTEAFFGQGTRLTVV.

The rearrangement uses TRBV14 and TRBJ1-2; D is unclear. The germline V gene has CDR1 SGHDN and CDR2 FVKESK. This CDR3 has 13 amino acids. The V and J ends lost 1 base and 8 bases respectively, with 11 bases between them. The CDR3 DNA reads as TGTGCCAGCAGCCAAGTGAGGGTGGGAGGCTACACCTTC. This sequence encodes CASSQVRVGGYTF.

The gene calls are TRBV6-2 or TRBV6-3 and TRBJ2-4, with no clear D. There are 14 residues in the CDR3. The V and J ends lost 0 bases and 1 base respectively, with 4 bases between them. Per the germline V gene, CDR1 is MNHEY and CDR2 is SVGEGT. The CDR3 nucleotides are TGTGCCAGCAGTTACTCAGGTGCCAAAAACATTCAGTACTTC. Amino acids: CASSYSGAKNIQYF.

This clonotype was seen at least ten times. The V call is TRBV27, the J call TRBJ2-6, with TRBD2 identical over 14 bases. Germline values: CDR1 MNHEY, CDR2 SMNVEV (reference sequence). V gave up 4 bases and J gave up 2 bases; unmatched junction bases: 4. The CDR3 is 18 residues long. CDR3 residues: CASSSPGLAGAGANVLTF. The CDR3 DNA reads as TGTGCCAGCAGTTCACCGGGACTAGCGGGAGCTGGGGCCAACGTCCTGACTTTC.

Note on this clonotype: No conserved phenylalanine or tryptophan is present at the end of the CDR3, so a read error is the likely explanation. The J gene is TRBJ2-1, the V gene TRBV7-2; D might be TRBD2 (5 bases). Germline CDR1 SGHTA, CDR2 FQGNSA. The CDR3 sequence is 13 residues long. V lost 8 bases, J lost 5 bases, and 13 bases lay in between. The DNA for the CDR3 is TGTGCCAGCGCAGGTTGGCGGGACAATGAGCAGTTCTCC. Encoded protein: CASAGWRDNEQFS.

The CDR3 DNA reads as TGTGCCAGCAGTGGGGAAGAGCTAGATACGCAGTATTTT. Encoded protein: CASSGEELDTQYF. The chain is built from TRBV6-4 and TRBJ2-3; the D is unclear. The CDR3 is made up of 13 amino acids. V gave up 4 bases and J gave up 5 bases, with 10 bases separating them. The germline CDR1 and CDR2 sequences are MRHNA and SNTAGT.

This clonotype came up many times. The rearrangement uses TRBV7-8 and TRBJ1-1; D unclear. V was trimmed by 5 bases and J by 6 bases, leaving 16 bases between them. Germline V lookup: CDR1 SGHVS, CDR2 FQNEAQ. The CDR3 length is 14 residues. CDR3 DNA sequence: TGTGCCAGCAGCCCCAGAGCTAGCAGAGCTGAAGCTTTCTTT. It yields the protein CASSPRASRAEAFF. Looking up the rest from reference TRBV7-8 and TRBJ1-1 gives the full variable domain: GAGVSQSPRYKVAKRGQDVALRCDPISGHVSLFWYQQALGQGPEFLTYFQNEAQLDKSGLPSDRFFAERPEGSVSTLKIQRTQQEDSAVYLCASSPRASRAEAFFGQGTRLTVV.

The chain joins TRBV28 to TRBJ1-4, with D maybe TRBD1 (5 bases). This CDR3 contains 15 residues. V gave up 4 bases and J gave up 5 bases, with 14 bases separating them. From germline, CDR1 is MDHEN and CDR2 SYDVKM. The DNA of the CDR3 is TGTGCCAGCAGTTCCGTGGGGACGGGGAATGAAAAACTGTTTTTT. This gives the protein CASSSVGTGNEKLFF.

This clonotype occurred many times. This chain connects TRBV11-2 to TRBJ1-6, with 9 bases aligning to TRBD1. Looked up from germline, CDR1 is SGHAT and CDR2 is FQNNGV. The length of the CDR3 is 15 residues. Trimming at V came to 2 bases and at J to 9 bases, leaving 5 bases not matched to a gene. The CDR3: CASSLSGQGSSPLHF. The CDR3, as DNA: TGTGCCAGCAGCTTAAGCGGACAGGGGAGTTCACCCCTCCACTTT.

This clonotype came up many times. The chain is built from TRBV11-1 and TRBJ2-7; tentatively, D is TRBD2 (5 bases). Germline V lookup: CDR1 SGHAT, CDR2 FQDESV (reference sequence). V was clipped by 5 bases and J by 2 bases, with 10 bases between them. The length of the CDR3 is 13 residues. The CDR3 DNA follows: TGTGCCAGCAGCCGAGGGTCTACCTACGAGCAGTACTTC. Protein product: CASSRGSTYEQYF. The entire variable domain, with the rest obtained from reference TRBV11-1 and TRBJ2-7, is as follows: EAEVAQSPRYKITEKSQAVAFWCDPISGHATLYWYRQILGQGPELLVQFQDESVVDDSQLPKDRFSAERLKGVDSTLKIQPAELGDSAMYLCASSRGSTYEQYFGPGTRLTVT.